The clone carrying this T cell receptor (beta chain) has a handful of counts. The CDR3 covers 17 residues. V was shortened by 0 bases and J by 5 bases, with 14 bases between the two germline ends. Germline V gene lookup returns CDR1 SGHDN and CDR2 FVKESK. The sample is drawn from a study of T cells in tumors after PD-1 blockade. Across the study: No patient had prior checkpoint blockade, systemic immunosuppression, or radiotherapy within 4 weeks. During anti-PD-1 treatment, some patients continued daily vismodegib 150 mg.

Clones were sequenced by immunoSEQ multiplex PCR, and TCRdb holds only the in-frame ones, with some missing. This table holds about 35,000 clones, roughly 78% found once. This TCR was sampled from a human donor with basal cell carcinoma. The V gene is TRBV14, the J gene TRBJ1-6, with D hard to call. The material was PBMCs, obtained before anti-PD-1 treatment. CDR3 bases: TGTGCCAGCAGCCAAGATGGATGGGCAGTAGATAATTCACCCCTCCACTTT. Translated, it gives CASSQDGWAVDNSPLHF.